This T cell receptor (beta chain) was retrieved from a study of T-cell memory formation after mild COVID-19 (dated by TCRdb to about 2021). Background for the entire study: TCR sequence clusters from the two donors were largely donor specific. The cohort was made up of two young adult volunteers, one female and one male, who were previously healthy. Longitudinal TCRalpha and TCRbeta repertoire sequencing tracked T-cell clones expanding and contracting after mild COVID-19 in a couple of donors. Study-wide findings and limitations: Contracting CD4+ clones were located mainly in the CM and EM memory subsets, whereas CD8+ clones were found to be enriched in EMRA. Only a couple of mild cases were covered in the study, and larger cohorts including severe cases with pre-infection samples were considered necessary. Balanced CD4/CD8 phenotypes were observed for clones contracting from day 15 to 85, whereas a bias towards CD4+ was observed for a second wave of clones expanding from day 15 to 37. Some responding clones were detected in pre-infection memory, suggesting pre-existing cross-reactive memory T cells joined the SARS-CoV-2 response. Whether the second-wave clones peaking on day 37 were SARS-CoV-2 specific was not confirmed.

Reading from cysteine to phenylalanine, the CDR3 counts 13 amino acids. The entry retains the CDR3 DNA only, 39 bases that are in frame from base 1. From V the trimming removes 3 bases and from J it removes 10 bases, while the gene matches leave 9 bases of the junction unaccounted for. Reading the germline V gene gives CDR1 SQVTM and CDR2 ANQGSEA. Sequencing was carried out with an Illumina NovaSeq 6000. TCRalpha and TCRbeta cDNA libraries were constructed by 5'RACE with constant-segment primers, with sample barcodes and unique molecular identifiers being introduced. Trizol reagent was used to extract RNA from every sample. Libraries were amplified in two PCR steps, with a second sample barcode and Illumina TruSeq adapters added in the second step. Sequencing of the libraries was done on an Illumina NovaSeq, producing 2 x 150 bp paired-end reads. Per the source publication's procedure: The reads were demultiplexed and collapsed into UMI-guided consensus sequences using migec v1.2.7. Using mixcr v2.1.11, the UMI consensuses were aligned to TRA and TRB V and J templates and assembled into clonotypes. A clonotype was counted as expanded or contracted only when both edgeR and NoisET called the clonotype significant, with the noise models trained on biological replicates. For edgeR calls, the thresholds were a false discovery rate-adjusted p below 0.01 and a log2 fold-change of 1. As an exploratory analysis of dynamics, max-normalized trajectories of the 1000 most abundant clonotypes were examined with PCA combined with hierarchical clustering. Separately sequenced CD4+ and CD8+ repertoires were used to assign the CD4 or CD8 phenotype of responding clones. The raw public data were reprocessed by TCRdb itself: fastp quality trimming at Q25, MiXCR clonotype calling, in-frame beta chains only. Rows matching on CDR3 protein sequence are summarized as one entry with the most common DNA and genes. TCRdb, not the authors, supplied the V and J calls. The sample table contains around 470,000 distinct CDR3 sequences; only one count was recorded for roughly 20% of them. The ten largest clonotypes hold more than 8% of the sample.

For this clonotype: Its cognate antigen has yet to be identified. No base quality information exists; no much larger clone differs at one position.

Ficoll-Paque density gradient centrifugation was the method used to isolate PBMCs. The receptor's source is an adult woman who had mild COVID-19 (a few samples of this study predate the infection). The sample titles of this study are shuffled in the database, so cell type and time point are left out; the donor was told from shared clones. This receptor chain uses TRBV29-1 and TRBJ1-1, with 9 bases in between that match TRBD1. The sample was PBMCs or a T cell subset sorted from them (not recorded which). CDR3 protein: CSVDAGQGGGAFF. The nucleotide sequence is given as TGCAGCGTTGATGCGGGACAGGGAGGGGGAGCTTTCTTT.